Listed below are T cell receptor beta chains from one sample, sequenced in a study of blood T cell repertoires in COVID-19. The repertoire was sequenced with immunoSEQ multiplex PCR; TCRdb's copy has only in-frame clones and lacks some. The sample holds around 250,000 clones, roughly 90% seen once. Material for sequencing was peripheral blood. The receptors come from a man aged 60 to 69 with acute or convalescent COVID-19. CDR3s include the opening cysteine and the closing phenylalanine or tryptophan. The D gene is left open where the match is weak. Expanded clones are given a class, and other clones once, few, many or no size at all.

15,TRBJ1-2,-,TRBV25-1,TRBD1,CASSAPDRGNYGYTF,TGTGCCAGCAGTGCCCCGGACAGGGGAAACTATGGCTACACCTTC
14,TRBJ2-7,-,TRBV27,TRBD2,CASSLAGGPYEQYF,TGTGCCAGCAGTTTGGCGGGAGGGCCCTACGAGCAGTACTTC
14,TRBJ1-1,-,TRBV28,-,CASSLTGLNTEAFF,TGTGCCAGCAGTTTAACAGGGCTGAACACTGAAGCTTTCTTT
18,TRBJ1-5,once,TRBV10-3,TRBD1,CAISDGQGLKYGNQPQHF,TGTGCCATCAGTGACGGACAGGGGCTAAAGTACGGCAATCAGCCCCAGCATTTT
15,TRBJ2-5,once,TRBV4-2,TRBD2,CASSPDAGAWGTQYF,TGTGCCAGCAGCCCAGATGCGGGAGCATGGGGGACCCAGTACTTC
11,TRBJ2-1,-,TRBV7-3,-,CASGQGDEQFF,TGTGCCAGCGGCCAGGGCGATGAGCAGTTCTTC
16,TRBJ1-6,-,TRBV30,-,CAWSLTGQRQGSPLHF,TGTGCCTGGAGTTTAACAGGCCAAAGGCAGGGTTCACCCCTCCACTTT
17,TRBJ1-1,-,TRBV12-5,TRBD1,CASGLGIIGTGETEAFF,TGTGCTAGTGGTTTGGGAATAATAGGGACAGGGGAAACTGAAGCTTTCTTT
15,TRBJ2-1,-,TRBV7-6,TRBD2,CASSLGLAGGNEQFF,TGTGCCAGCAGCCTTGGACTAGCGGGAGGAAATGAGCAGTTCTTC
17,TRBJ2-5,-,TRBV4-2,TRBD2,CASSHGTSGREGETQYF,TGTGCCAGCAGCCACGGAACGAGCGGGAGGGAAGGGGAGACCCAGTACTTC
14,TRBJ1-5,-,TRBV21-1,-,CASSKVAGNQPQHF,TGTGCCAGCAGCAAAGTAGCGGGCAATCAGCCCCAGCATTTT
13,TRBJ1-2,few,TRBV6-1,TRBD1,CASSERGQFGYTF,TGTGCCAGCAGTGAGAGGGGACAGTTTGGCTACACCTTC
14,TRBJ1-1,few,TRBV12-2,-,CASRLGGQDTEAFF,TGTGCAAGTCGCTTAGGGGGACAAGACACTGAAGCTTTCTTT
18,TRBJ2-3,-,TRBV5-4,TRBD2,CASSLDGSGSVGSDTQYF,TGTGCCAGCAGCTTGGACGGTAGCGGGAGTGTGGGCTCAGATACGCAGTATTTT
15,TRBJ2-4,-,TRBV7-2,TRBD1,CASSLTGTGLNIQYF,TGTGCCAGCAGCCTAACCGGGACAGGATTAAACATTCAGTACTTC
14,TRBJ2-1,-,TRBV2,-,CASSGQGNYNEQFF,TGTGCCAGCAGTGGGCAGGGGAACTACAATGAGCAGTTCTTC
13,TRBJ2-5,-,TRBV3-1/TRBV3-2,-,CASSPRGPETQYF,TGTGCCAGCAGCCCCAGGGGTCCCGAGACCCAGTACTTC
14,TRBJ1-5,-,TRBV20-1,-,CSASDDHQGQPQHF,TGCAGTGCTAGTGACGACCACCAGGGTCAGCCCCAGCATTTT
16,TRBJ2-1,-,TRBV7-6,-,CASSLASGSSYNEQFF,TGTGCCAGCAGCTTAGCTAGCGGTAGCTCCTACAATGAGCAGTTCTTC
12,TRBJ1-5,many,TRBV25-1,-,CASSEGVGGRHF,TGTGCCAGCAGTGAGGGGGTTGGGGGGAGGCATTTT
16,TRBJ2-1,-,TRBV5-1,TRBD2,CASSPARTSGTYEQFF,TGCGCCAGCAGCCCCGCCCGGACTAGCGGGACATATGAGCAGTTCTTC
17,TRBJ2-1,-,TRBV3-1/TRBV3-2,TRBD2,CASSQESAGYGYNEQFF,TGTGCCAGCAGCCAAGAGTCAGCGGGATACGGCTACAATGAGCAGTTCTTC
16,TRBJ1-3,-,TRBV10-3,-,CAISESPGGSGNTIYF,TGTGCCATCAGTGAGTCGCCAGGAGGTTCGGGAAACACCATATATTTT
13,TRBJ1-2,-,TRBV12-3/TRBV12-4,TRBD1,CASRGQGTYGYTF,TGTGCCAGCAGAGGACAGGGGACCTATGGCTACACCTTC
14,TRBJ1-1,-,TRBV13,TRBD1,CASSGTVRNTEAFF,TGTGCCAGCAGCGGGACAGTGAGGAACACTGAAGCTTTCTTT
15,TRBJ2-5,-,TRBV27,TRBD1,CASSIGTGVGETQYF,TGTGCCAGCAGTATCGGGACAGGGGTTGGAGAGACCCAGTACTTC
15,TRBJ2-7,-,TRBV2,TRBD2,CASSEIGLGTYEQYF,TGTGCCAGCAGTGAAATTGGACTAGGGACCTACGAGCAGTACTTC
14,TRBJ2-3,once,TRBV28,TRBD2,CASSFAGGRDTQYF,TGTGCCAGCAGTTTCGCGGGAGGGCGAGATACGCAGTATTTT
15,TRBJ2-3,-,TRBV7-3,TRBD2,CASSILAGQPDTQYF,TGTGCCAGCAGCATACTAGCGGGGCAACCAGATACGCAGTATTTT
13,TRBJ2-7,-,TRBV29-1,-,CSAVGVGSYEQYF,TGCAGCGCGGTGGGCGTGGGGAGCTACGAGCAGTACTTC
14,TRBJ2-7,-,TRBV19,TRBD1,CASSMGTGSYEQYF,TGTGCCAGTAGTATGGGGACAGGGAGCTACGAGCAGTACTTC
15,TRBJ2-1,-,TRBV10-3,TRBD2,CATETSGSGYNEQFF,TGTGCCACGGAAACTAGCGGGAGTGGGTACAATGAGCAGTTCTTC
15,TRBJ1-2,-,TRBV29-1,TRBD1,CSVVSGQGFEGGYTF,TGCAGCGTTGTTTCGGGACAGGGATTCGAGGGTGGCTACACCTTC
12,TRBJ1-1,once,TRBV5-5,-,CASSLSNLGAFF,TGTGCCAGCAGCTTGTCGAACCTAGGAGCTTTCTTT
15,TRBJ1-3,once,TRBV27,TRBD1,CASRGQGRAGNTIYF,TGTGCCAGCAGGGGACAGGGGAGGGCTGGAAACACCATATATTTT
13,TRBJ1-2,once,TRBV30,-,CAWRRPGNYGYTF,TGTGCCTGGCGAAGGCCAGGGAACTATGGCTACACCTTC
16,TRBJ2-3,-,TRBV24-1,TRBD1,CATSDLVGQGRDTQYF,TGTGCCACCAGTGACCTCGTTGGACAGGGTAGAGATACGCAGTATTTT
11,TRBJ1-4,-,TRBV28,-,CASSLGGKLFF,TGTGCCAGCAGTTTGGGGGGAAAACTGTTTTTT
17,TRBJ2-7,-,TRBV18,TRBD2,CASSPPRSGRALHEQYF,TGTGCCAGCTCACCACCCAGGAGCGGGAGGGCTCTCCACGAGCAGTACTTC
15,TRBJ2-1,-,TRBV7-2,TRBD2,CASSQGLAGNNEQFF,TGTGCCAGCAGCCAGGGACTAGCGGGAAACAATGAGCAGTTCTTC
17,TRBJ2-2,-,TRBV18,TRBD2,CASSPGLAGGLTGELFF,TGTGCCAGCTCACCCGGACTAGCGGGAGGACTCACCGGGGAGCTGTTTTTT
18,TRBJ2-1,once,TRBV27,TRBD2,CASTQAGTSGRVYNEQFF,TGTGCCAGCACTCAAGCCGGGACTAGCGGGAGGGTCTACAATGAGCAGTTCTTC